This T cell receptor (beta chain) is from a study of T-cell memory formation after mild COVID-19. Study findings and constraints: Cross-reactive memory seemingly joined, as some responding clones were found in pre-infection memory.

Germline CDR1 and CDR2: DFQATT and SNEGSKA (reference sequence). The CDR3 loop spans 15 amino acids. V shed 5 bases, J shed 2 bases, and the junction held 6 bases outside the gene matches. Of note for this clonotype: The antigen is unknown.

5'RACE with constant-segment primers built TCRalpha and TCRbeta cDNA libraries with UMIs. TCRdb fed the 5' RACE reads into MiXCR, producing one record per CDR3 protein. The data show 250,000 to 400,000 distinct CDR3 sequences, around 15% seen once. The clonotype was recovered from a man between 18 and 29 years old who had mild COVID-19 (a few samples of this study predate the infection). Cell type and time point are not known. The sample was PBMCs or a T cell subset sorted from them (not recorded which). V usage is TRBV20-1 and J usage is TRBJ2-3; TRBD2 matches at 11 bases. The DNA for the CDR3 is TGCAGTGCTCCGCTAGCGGGGGGACTCACAGATACGCAGTATTTT. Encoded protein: CSAPLAGGLTDTQYF.